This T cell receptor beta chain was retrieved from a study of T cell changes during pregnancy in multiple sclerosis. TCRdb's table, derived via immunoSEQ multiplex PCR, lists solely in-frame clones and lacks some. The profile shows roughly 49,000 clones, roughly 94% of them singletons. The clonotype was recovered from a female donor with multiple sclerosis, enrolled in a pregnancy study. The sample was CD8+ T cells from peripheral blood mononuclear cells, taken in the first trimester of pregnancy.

In nucleotides, the CDR3 is TGTGCCAGCAGCCAAGGACTAGCCTATGAGCAGTTCTTC. Translation: CASSQGLAYEQFF. V and J are TRBV4-2 and TRBJ2-1, with 7 nucleotides matching TRBD2. The germline V gene encodes CDR1 LGHNA and CDR2 YNFKEQ. This CDR3 region has 13 residues. With V trimmed by 1 base and J by 8 bases, 2 bases remained unmatched.